The rows below give T cell receptor beta chains drawn from one sample of a study of T cells after posttransplantation cyclophosphamide. The method was immunoSEQ multiplex PCR; TCRdb's version includes in-frame clones alone and lacks a portion of them. The repertoire holds some 54,000 clones, under 95% seen once, with 2.9% in the top ten. The sequenced sample consisted of PBMCs. The receptor source for this set is a woman aged 25 to 39 in good health and a related stem cell transplant donor. The CDR3 runs from the conserved cysteine through the conserved F or W. Each record gives: J gene, D gene, clone size, V gene, CDR3 DNA, CDR3 protein. The D gene is left open where the match is weak. Only part of the rows carry a size: once, few, many, or a class if the clone is expanded.

TRBJ2-7 NA NA TRBV4-3 TGCGCCAGCAGCCAAGAGAACAGGGTTATTGACGAGCAGTACTTC CASSQENRVIDEQYF
TRBJ1-2 NA NA TRBV10-1 TGCGCCAGCAGTGATCAGGGTCCCTATGGCTACACCTTC CASSDQGPYGYTF
TRBJ1-2 TRBD1 NA TRBV6-5 TGTGCCAGCAGAATTGGCAGGGGGCTGAAAGGCTACACCTTC CASRIGRGLKGYTF
TRBJ1-2 NA NA TRBV7-2 TGTGCCAGCAGCCCGTGGCAGGCCAAGAGCGGGGGCTACACCTTC CASSPWQAKSGGYTF
TRBJ2-5 NA NA TRBV7-2 TGTGCCAGCAGCTTATCGAAGCGGTGGTCCCAAGAGACCCAGTACTTC CASSLSKRWSQETQYF
TRBJ2-2 NA once TRBV10-3 TGTGCCATCAGTGTCGAGGGGAGGACCGGGGAGCTGTTTTTT CAISVEGRTGELFF
TRBJ2-7 NA NA TRBV29-1 TGCAGCGTAAAACGCAGTATCCACGAGCAGTACTTC CSVKRSIHEQYF
TRBJ1-3 NA NA TRBV5-6 TGTGCCAGCAGAGCGACAGGCTCTGGAAACACCATATATTTT CASRATGSGNTIYF
TRBJ1-1 NA NA TRBV5-1 TGCGCCAGCAGCTTCACACCGAACACTGAAGCTTTCTTT CASSFTPNTEAFF
TRBJ2-2 TRBD1 NA TRBV5-1 TGCGCCAGCAGCCTGGGGACAGGGTGGCCGGAGCTGTTTTTT CASSLGTGWPELFF
TRBJ1-4 TRBD1 NA TRBV6-1 TGTGCCAGCAGTGAAACAGGGGGGACTAATGAAAAACTGTTTTTT CASSETGGTNEKLFF
TRBJ1-2 NA NA TRBV28 TGTGCCAGCAGACCGTCTTCGGGGGGAGAGGACTATGGCTACACCTTC CASRPSSGGEDYGYTF
TRBJ2-7 TRBD2 once TRBV4-1 TGCGCCAGCAGTCTCTTATTCGGAGCGGGGGGGCCGAGAGAGCAGTACTTC CASSLLFGAGGPREQYF
TRBJ2-1 NA once TRBV5-4 TGTGCCAGCAGTAAACAGGTGCGGTCCGAGAATGAGCAGTTCTTC CASSKQVRSENEQFF